This entry lists 32 T cell receptor beta chains sequenced from one sample in a study of cytomegalovirus exposure and HLA in healthy donors. The PCR was carried out with 60 Vbeta primers and 13 Jbeta primers. The method was immunoSEQ multiplex PCR; TCRdb's version includes in-frame clones alone and lacks a portion of them. The table shows more than 110,000 clones, with around 79% occurring only once. The sequencing input was PBMCs. Receptors originate from a female donor in good health and CMV-seronegative.

The chain uses TRBV21-1 and TRBJ1-1; TRBD1 is the table's D call, not checked against the DNA. TRBV21-1 corresponds to a pseudogene. This CDR3 is built from 15 residues. The CDR3 DNA sequence: TGTGCCAGCAGCACCCCCGACAGCATGAACACTGAAGCTTTCTTT. This codes for CASSTPDSMNTEAFF.

In nucleotides, the CDR3 is TGTGCCACCAGCAGAGATCCCGGGGGGAATCAGCCCCAGCATTTT. Translating gives CATSRDPGGNQPQHF. J is TRBJ1-5 and V is TRBV15; TRBD1 is a possible D gene (5 bases). Trimming pared 0 bases from V and 4 bases from J, leaving 10 bases between. This CDR3 has 15 amino acids. Germline CDR1 LNHNV, CDR2 YYDKDF (reference sequence).

Details on this clone: Additional DNA sequences in this sample encode the identical CDR3. The V and J genes are TRBV7-2 and TRBJ2-1; D may be TRBD1 (5 bases). Trimming left V 1 base short and J 2 bases short, with 9 bases between. The CDR3 consists of 15 residues. Germline V gene data show CDR1 as SGHTA and CDR2 as FQGNSA. CDR3 bases: TGTGCCAGCAGCTTAGGCCAGGGCCCCTACAATGAGCAGTTCTTC. It translates to CASSLGQGPYNEQFF.

The sample holds a few counts of this clone. V usage is TRBV5-6 and J usage is TRBJ2-1; D may be TRBD1 (6 bases). The germline V gene has CDR1 SGHDT and CDR2 YYEEEE. This CDR3 has 15 amino acids. With 2 bases removed from V and 7 bases from J, the gap between germline ends came to 16 bases. The CDR3 coding sequence is TGTGCCAGCAGCTTAGGGACACTATTTGCAAATGAGCAGTTCTTC. Amino acids: CASSLGTLFANEQFF.

The rearrangement joins TRBV5-1 to TRBJ1-1, with a weak D call TRBD1 (5 bases). Trimming removed 3 bases at V and 4 bases at J, with 16 bases between. Germline V gives CDR1 SGHRS, CDR2 YFSETQ. The CDR3 totals 15 residues. CDR3 loop: CASSWEQGRGTEAFF. The DNA for the CDR3 is TGCGCCAGCAGCTGGGAACAAGGAAGGGGCACTGAAGCTTTCTTT.

The V gene is TRBV13, the J gene TRBJ2-3, with TRBD2 matching over 8 bases. Losses at the gene ends were 5 bases for V and 5 bases for J; bases not matched to a gene: 6. The CDR3 is 14 amino acids. Germline values: CDR1 PRHDT, CDR2 FYEKMQ (reference sequence). The CDR3 sequence is CASSSIAGLDTQYF. CDR3 bases: TGTGCCAGCAGCAGCATAGCGGGGTTAGATACGCAGTATTTT.

This sequence joins TRBV9 and TRBJ2-2; possibly TRBD1 for D (7 bases). Germline loops: CDR1 SGDLS, CDR2 YYNGEE. CDR3 length: 14 amino acids. V gave up 1 base and J gave up 4 bases, with 8 bases separating them. CDR3 loop: CASSVQGGTGELFF. As DNA, the CDR3 is TGTGCCAGCAGCGTACAGGGGGGCACCGGGGAGCTGTTTTTT. Full variable domain (missing parts from reference TRBV9 and TRBJ2-2): DSGVTQTPKHLITATGQRVTLRCSPRSGDLSVYWYQQSLDQGLQFLIQYYNGEERAKGNILERFSAQQFPDLHSELNLSSLELGDSALYFCASSVQGGTGELFFGEGSRLTVL.

The rearrangement links TRBV18 to TRBJ1-6, with D perhaps matching TRBD1 (6 bases). V was cut by 6 bases and J by 5 bases, with 8 bases left in between. The CDR3 runs 13 residues. Germline CDR1 reads KGHSH; CDR2 reads LQKENI. This chain's CDR3 is CASSGTHNSPLHF. In DNA form, the CDR3 reads TGTGCCAGCTCCGGGACACATAATTCACCCCTCCACTTT. The variable domain in full, completed from reference TRBV18 and TRBJ1-6, reads NAGVMQNPRHLVRRRGQEARLRCSPMKGHSHVYWYRQLPEEGLKFMVYLQKENIIDESGMPKERFSAEFPKEGPSILRIQQVVRGDSAAYFCASSGTHNSPLHFGNGTRLTVT.

The V and J genes are TRBV11-2 and TRBJ2-7; D might be TRBD2 (5 bases). The V end lost 4 bases, the J end lost 4 bases, and 26 bases lay between the germline ends. Germline V lookup: CDR1 SGHAT, CDR2 FQNNGV. This CDR3 is built from 18 residues. CDR3 protein: CASSSPGPQRWGAYEQYF. CDR3 nucleotide sequence: TGTGCCAGCAGCTCACCTGGCCCACAGCGGTGGGGTGCTTACGAGCAGTACTTC.

The chain employs TRBV30 and TRBJ2-5; possibly TRBD1 for D (5 bases). The CDR3 totals 15 residues. Germline assignment: CDR1 GTSNPN and CDR2 SVGIG (reference sequence). The germline V and J ends were trimmed by 2 bases and 0 bases, with 13 bases remaining between them. CDR3 sequence reads: CAWSRVKGYQETQYF. The CDR3 DNA reads as TGTGCCTGGAGTAGAGTCAAGGGGTACCAAGAGACCCAGTACTTC.

The chain has TRBV30 and TRBJ1-1; D gene unclear. Per the germline V gene, CDR1 is GTSNPN and CDR2 is SVGIG (reference sequence). Trimming left V 2 bases short and J 8 bases short, with 9 bases between. The CDR3 is 11 amino acids. The CDR3 region is CAWSNREEAFF. CDR3 DNA sequence: TGTGCCTGGAGTAATCGGGAGGAAGCTTTCTTT.

V usage is TRBV29-1 and J usage is TRBJ1-4; 7 positions match TRBD1. Germline assignment: CDR1 SQVTM and CDR2 ANQGSEA. The ends lost 7 bases at V and 8 bases at J; junction bases unmatched: 13. The CDR3 runs to 14 residues. The CDR3: CSAGEQGRGEKLFF. The CDR3 DNA follows: TGCAGCGCGGGGGAACAGGGGCGAGGCGAAAAACTGTTTTTT.

The gene calls are TRBV7-6 and TRBJ2-3; D is possibly TRBD2 (6 bases). The germline gives CDR1 SGHVS, CDR2 FNYEAQ. The CDR3 is made up of 15 amino acids. Trimming stripped 5 bases from V and 1 base from J, with 13 bases between. CDR3 sequence (DNA): TGTGCCAGCAGCGACCCCGGGACTGGCACAGATACGCAGTATTTT. Translating gives CASSDPGTGTDTQYF.

The J gene is TRBJ2-1, the V gene TRBV7-3; tentatively, D is TRBD1 (5 bases). The V gene lost 4 bases and the J gene lost 12 bases, with 16 bases spanning the gap. In germline, CDR1 is SGHTA, CDR2 FQGTGA. This CDR3 region has 13 residues. CDR3 in DNA: TGTGCCAGCAGCTGGGGCCCAACCGGAAGGCAGTTCTTC. It yields the protein CASSWGPTGRQFF.

This sequence joins TRBV11-3 and TRBJ1-4; TRBD1 agrees at 8 bases. CDR3 length equals 15 residues. The V segment lost 5 bases and the J segment 6 bases; nucleotides outside the gene matches: 8. The V gene's germline CDR1 is SGHNT and CDR2 YENEEA. DNA for the CDR3: TGTGCCAGCAGCCAAACGACAGGGGAGGATGAAAAACTGTTTTTT. It specifies CASSQTTGEDEKLFF. The whole variable domain, filled in from reference TRBV11-3 and TRBJ1-4, reads EAGVVQSPRYKIIEKKQPVAFWCNPISGHNTLYWYLQNLGQGPELLIRYENEEAVDDSQLPKDRFSAERLKGVDSTLKIQPAELGDSAVYLCASSQTTGEDEKLFFGSGTQLSVL.

This chain links TRBV10-3 with TRBJ2-6, with 12 bases aligning to TRBD2. Germline V lookup: CDR1 ENHRY, CDR2 SYGVKD. The CDR3 has 18 residues. V shed 4 bases and J 1 base; nucleotides not matched to a gene: 5. Here the CDR3 DNA reads TGTGCCATCAGTGGACTAGCGGGAGTGGGATCTGGGGCCAACGTCCTGACTTTC. Translated, it gives CAISGLAGVGSGANVLTF.

This chain joins TRBV4-3 and TRBJ2-5; 8 nucleotides agree with TRBD2. J lost 7 bases, V lost 0 bases, and 13 bases had no gene match. The germline V gene has CDR1 LGHNA and CDR2 YSLEER. CDR3 length: 17 amino acids. For the CDR3, the DNA is TGCGCCAGCAGCCAAGATTTTTCTAGCGGGTCCCCCGGGACCCAGTACTTC. Amino acids: CASSQDFSSGSPGTQYF.

For the CDR3, the DNA is TGTGCCAGCAGCGTAGAGGCTAGCGGGGGAGGGGAGACCCAGTACTTC. It specifies CASSVEASGGGETQYF. The chain employs TRBV9 and TRBJ2-5, with 10 bases that match TRBD2. This CDR3 is built from 16 residues. CDR1 is SGDLS, CDR2 YYNGEE, per germline. V dropped 0 bases and J dropped 5; count of bases not matched to a gene: 7. Filled out from reference TRBV9 and TRBJ2-5, the complete variable domain reads DSGVTQTPKHLITATGQRVTLRCSPRSGDLSVYWYQQSLDQGLQFLIQYYNGEERAKGNILERFSAQQFPDLHSELNLSSLELGDSALYFCASSVEASGGGETQYFGPGTRLLVL.

The chain recombines TRBV5-1 with TRBJ2-7; D is undetermined. Per the germline V gene, CDR1 is SGHRS and CDR2 is YFSETQ. V dropped 0 bases and J dropped 2 bases, with 12 bases sitting between them. The CDR3 contains 15 residues. The CDR3 protein is CASSLAVGLTYEQYF. In DNA, the CDR3 is TGCGCCAGCAGCTTGGCCGTGGGCCTCACCTACGAGCAGTACTTC.

V gene TRBV4-3 combines with J gene TRBJ2-7; D remains unclear. CDR1 is LGHNA, CDR2 YSLEER, per germline. The CDR3 is 19 amino acids. The ends were cut back, 0 bases at V and 3 bases at J, with 24 bases in the middle. CDR3 region: CASSQDVVMFSEDIYEQYF. For the CDR3, the DNA is TGCGCCAGCAGCCAAGATGTGGTGATGTTCAGCGAGGATATCTACGAGCAGTACTTC.

The CDR3 here is CASSESQGAGKLFF. CDR3 nucleotide sequence: TGCGCCAGCAGTGAGTCGCAGGGGGCGGGAAAACTGTTTTTT. The gene calls are TRBV10-2 and TRBJ1-4; 8 positions match TRBD1. In germline, CDR1 is WSHSY, CDR2 SAAADI. V trimming: 0 bases; J trimming: 10 bases; junction bases outside the gene matches: 4. The CDR3 totals 14 residues.

The chain recombines TRBV7-8 with TRBJ2-4, with TRBD2 matching over 11 bases. The CDR3 covers 14 residues. The V and J ends lost 3 bases and 5 bases, in that order; junction bases with no gene match: 0. Germline V gives CDR1 SGHVS, CDR2 FQNEAQ. CDR3 loop: CASSLGLAENIQYF. Written as DNA, the CDR3 is TGTGCCAGCAGCTTGGGACTAGCGGAAAACATTCAGTACTTC.

This clone showed up just a few times. The chain couples TRBV6-5 to TRBJ2-6; TRBD1 might be the D (6 bases). CDR1 is MNHEY and CDR2 is SVGAGI in the germline V gene. V lost 0 bases and J lost 4, with 10 bases in between. This CDR3 has 16 amino acids. CDR3: CASSYSSGVGANVLTF. CDR3 coding DNA: TGTGCCAGCAGTTACTCGTCAGGGGTAGGGGCCAACGTCCTGACTTTC.

This clone showed up just once. The chain employs TRBV2 and TRBJ2-7; 9 bases line up with TRBD2. There are 19 residues in the CDR3. Germline loops: CDR1 SNHLY, CDR2 FYNNEI. Trimming removed 6 bases from V and 2 bases from J; junction bases left unmatched: 20. CDR3 coding DNA: TGTGCCAGCAGGGATAAGCCGACCGGTCCGGGACTAGCCGCCTACGAGCAGTACTTC. Translation: CASRDKPTGPGLAAYEQYF.

V gene TRBV9 combines with J gene TRBJ2-1; TRBD2 aligns across 14 bases. This CDR3 is built from 20 residues. V shed 1 base, J shed 0 bases, and the junction held 9 bases outside the gene matches. CDR1 is SGDLS, CDR2 YYNGEE, per germline. This chain's CDR3 is CASSVTTPGLAGVSYNEQFF. The CDR3 DNA follows: TGTGCCAGCAGCGTAACCACCCCGGGACTAGCGGGGGTCTCCTACAATGAGCAGTTCTTC.

J is TRBJ2-7 and V is TRBV28; TRBD1 might be the D (7 bases). The CDR3 is made up of 16 amino acids. V was pared by 6 bases and J by 2 bases, with 20 bases between. CDR1 and CDR2 (germline): MDHEN, SYDVKM. The CDR3 spells CASRKGGDSAAYEQYF. CDR3 sequence (DNA): TGTGCCAGCAGGAAAGGAGGGGACAGCGCAGCCTACGAGCAGTACTTC. The full variable domain, completed using reference TRBV28 and TRBJ2-7, is DVKVTQSSRYLVKRTGEKVFLECVQDMDHENMFWYRQDPGLGLRLIYFSYDVKMKEKGDIPEGYSVSREKKERFSLILESASTNQTSMYLCASRKGGDSAAYEQYFGPGTRLTVT.

This clone was detected once. The V and J genes are TRBV10-1 and TRBJ2-1; no clear D gene. Germline CDR1 reads WNHNN; CDR2 reads SYGVQD (reference sequence). Trimming removed 2 bases from V and 4 bases from J, with 6 bases in between. This CDR3 is built from 13 residues. The CDR3 loop reads CASSETLYNEQFF. The CDR3 nucleotides are TGCGCCAGCAGTGAGACCCTATACAATGAGCAGTTCTTC.

The chain employs TRBV7-9 and TRBJ2-5, with D tentatively TRBD2 (7 bases). V was trimmed by 3 bases and J by 5 bases, leaving 13 bases between them. The CDR3 sequence is 14 residues long. Germline V gives CDR1 SEHNR, CDR2 FQNEAQ (reference sequence). The CDR3: CASSLRGGEETQYF. CDR3 bases: TGTGCCAGCAGCTTGAGGGGGGGTGAGGAGACCCAGTACTTC.

CDR3 nucleotides: TGTGCCACCAGCCGCGCAGGGGGCGACTATGGCTACACCTTC. Amino acids: CATSRAGGDYGYTF. V gene TRBV15 combines with J gene TRBJ1-2; 8 nucleotides align to TRBD1. The CDR3 sequence is 14 residues long. CDR1 and CDR2 from the germline V gene are LNHNV and YYDKDF (reference sequence). V shed 5 bases, J shed 3 bases, and the junction held 5 bases outside the gene matches.

This clone showed up just a few times. The rearrangement uses TRBV29-1 and TRBJ1-2; D call uncertain. The CDR3 loop spans 14 amino acids. Trimming took 0 bases from V and 2 from J, leaving 10 bases between them. Germline values: CDR1 SQVTM, CDR2 ANQGSEA. Here the CDR3 reads CSVEDGNSNYGYTF. The CDR3 bases are TGCAGCGTTGAAGACGGGAACTCCAACTATGGCTACACCTTC.

The J gene is TRBJ2-7, the V gene TRBV2; D is possibly TRBD2 (7 bases). From germline, CDR1 is SNHLY and CDR2 FYNNEI. Trimming took off 6 bases at V and 4 bases at J, with 16 bases between the two ends. The CDR3 contains 14 residues. CDR3 DNA: TGTGCCAGCAGCCCTGGGAGGGGGGGTTACGAGCAGTACTTC. The encoded protein is CASSPGRGGYEQYF.

The chain employs TRBV4-1 and TRBJ2-1; 8 bases agree with TRBD2. With V trimmed by 4 bases and J by 7 bases, 9 bases remained unmatched. CDR1 is MGHRA and CDR2 is YSYEKL in the germline V gene. The CDR3 length is 15 residues. The CDR3 loop is CASSPSGGGLNEQFF. The CDR3 nucleotides are TGCGCCAGCAGCCCGAGTGGCGGGGGGTTAAATGAGCAGTTCTTC.